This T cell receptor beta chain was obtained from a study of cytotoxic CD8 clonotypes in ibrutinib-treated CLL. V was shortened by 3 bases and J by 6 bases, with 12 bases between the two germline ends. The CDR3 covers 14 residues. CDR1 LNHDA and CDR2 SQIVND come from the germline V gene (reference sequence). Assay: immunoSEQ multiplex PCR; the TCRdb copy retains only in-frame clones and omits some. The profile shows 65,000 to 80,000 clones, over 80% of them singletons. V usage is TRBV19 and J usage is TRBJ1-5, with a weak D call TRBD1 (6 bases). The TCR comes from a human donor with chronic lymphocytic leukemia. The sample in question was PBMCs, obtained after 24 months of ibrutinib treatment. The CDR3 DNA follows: TGTGCCAGTAGTATCCAGGGGTTGGGTCAGCCCCAGCATTTT. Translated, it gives CASSIQGLGQPQHF.